The entry below describes one T cell receptor beta chain. The sample originates from a study of blood T cell repertoires in COVID-19. Across the whole study: Whether acute or convalescent, the COVID-19 samples came from the United States, Italy and Spain. PBMCs, B-cell-depleted T cells, or T cells provided the cDNA or gDNA that made up the material.

Some clones are missing from TCRdb's copy, which holds only in-frame ones; the method was immunoSEQ multiplex PCR. Found here are some 150,000 clones, under 85% of them singletons; the top ten hold roughly 1.4%. Looked up from germline, CDR1 is MNHEY and CDR2 is SVGEGT. CDR3 length: 16 amino acids. Trimming took 5 bases from V and 9 from J; bases not matched to a gene: 10. The chain recombines TRBV6-2 or TRBV6-3 with TRBJ2-1; TRBD2 aligns across 13 bases. The specimen sequenced was peripheral blood. The TCR sequence derives from a human donor in a cohort sampled during active COVID-19. The CDR3 sequence is CASSRGLAGPHGEQFF. The CDR3 region has the DNA TGTGCCAGCAGTCGGGGACTAGCGGGGCCACACGGTGAGCAGTTCTTC.